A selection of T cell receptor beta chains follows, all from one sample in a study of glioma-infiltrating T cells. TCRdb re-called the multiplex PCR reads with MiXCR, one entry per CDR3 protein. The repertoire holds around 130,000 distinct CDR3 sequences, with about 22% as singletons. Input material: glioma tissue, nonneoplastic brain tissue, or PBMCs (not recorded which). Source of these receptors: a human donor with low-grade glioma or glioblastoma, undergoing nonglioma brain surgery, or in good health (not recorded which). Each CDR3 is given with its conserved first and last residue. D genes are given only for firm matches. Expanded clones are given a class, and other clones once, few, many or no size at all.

CDR3: CASSATQVYYTGGYTF
DNA: TGTGCCAGCAGCGCTACTCAAGTATACTACACTGGGGGCTACACCTTC
V: TRBV7-9
D: NA
J: TRBJ1-2
size: NA

CDR3: CASSELDEQFF
DNA: TGCGCCAGCAGTGAACTCGATGAGCAGTTCTTC
V: TRBV10-2
D: NA
J: TRBJ2-1
size: NA

CDR3: CASSSLGPQYF
DNA: TGTGCCAGCAGCTCCCTCGGCCCCCAGTACTTC
V: TRBV7-2
D: NA
J: TRBJ2-5
size: NA

CDR3: CASSSFGQQETQYF
DNA: TGCGCCAGCAGCTCATTCGGACAGCAAGAGACCCAGTACTTC
V: TRBV5-1
D: NA
J: TRBJ2-5
size: NA

CDR3: CASSQDGTGPKRYGYTF
DNA: TGCGCCAGCAGCCAAGATGGCACAGGGCCCAAGAGGTATGGCTACACCTTC
V: TRBV4-1
D: NA
J: TRBJ1-2
size: few

CDR3: CASSLAGVTEAFF
DNA: TGTGCCAGCAGCTTAGCGGGGGTTACTGAAGCTTTCTTT
V: TRBV7-2
D: NA
J: TRBJ1-1
size: many

CDR3: CASSLAIAGNYGYTF
DNA: TGTGCCAGCAGCTTAGCGATCGCAGGCAACTATGGCTACACCTTC
V: TRBV7-9
D: NA
J: TRBJ1-2
size: NA

CDR3: CASSDQGGARDEKLFF
DNA: TGTGCCAGCAGTGACCAAGGGGGGGCGCGGGATGAAAAACTGTTTTTT
V: TRBV6-1
D: NA
J: TRBJ1-4
size: few

CDR3: CASQTGGGALETQYF
DNA: TGTGCCAGCCAAACGGGCGGGGGGGCCCTGGAGACCCAGTACTTC
V: TRBV27
D: TRBD2
J: TRBJ2-5
size: NA

CDR3: CASSLSASMNTEAFF
DNA: TGCGCCAGCAGCTTGAGTGCCAGTATGAACACTGAAGCTTTCTTT
V: TRBV5-1
D: NA
J: TRBJ1-1
size: few

CDR3: CASSSGLAGGRTDTQYF
DNA: TGTGCCAGCAGCTCAGGACTAGCGGGGGGGCGTACAGATACGCAGTATTTT
V: TRBV7-2
D: TRBD2
J: TRBJ2-3
size: many

CDR3: CATSDWGETQYF
DNA: TGTGCCACCAGTGATTGGGGGGAGACCCAGTACTTC
V: TRBV24-1
D: NA
J: TRBJ2-5
size: NA

CDR3: CASSLFSGGARNEQFF
DNA: TGTGCCAGCAGCTTATTTAGCGGGGGGGCGAGGAATGAGCAGTTCTTC
V: TRBV7-3
D: TRBD2
J: TRBJ2-1
size: NA

CDR3: CASKLQGDNQPQHF
DNA: TGTGCCAGCAAGTTACAGGGGGACAATCAGCCCCAGCATTTT
V: TRBV6-1
D: TRBD1
J: TRBJ1-5
size: many